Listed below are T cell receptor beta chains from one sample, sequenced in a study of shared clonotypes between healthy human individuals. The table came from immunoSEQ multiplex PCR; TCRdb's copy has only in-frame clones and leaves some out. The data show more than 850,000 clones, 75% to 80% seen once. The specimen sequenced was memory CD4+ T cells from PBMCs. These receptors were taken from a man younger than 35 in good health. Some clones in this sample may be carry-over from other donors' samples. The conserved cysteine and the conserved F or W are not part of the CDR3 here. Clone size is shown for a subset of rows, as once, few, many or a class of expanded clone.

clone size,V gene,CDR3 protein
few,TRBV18,ASSPGTGDEKLF
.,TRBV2,ASSMDVGAGTEAF
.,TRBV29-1,SVLDDRGRDTQY
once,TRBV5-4,ASSSTGALAKNIQY
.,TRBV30,ALTPRAPYQETQY
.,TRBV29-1,SAHGTGSYEQY
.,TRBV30,AWSVNGGNTIY
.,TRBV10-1,ASRGSNTGELF
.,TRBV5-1,ASSGTGPNEKLF
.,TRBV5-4,ASSLTSGGRGSEQY
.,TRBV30,AWAGQGGEQY
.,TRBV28,ASSLWEQGTGNTIY
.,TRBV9,ASNLAGGFTDTQY
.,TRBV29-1,SVVLRSPGINEQF
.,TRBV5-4,ASSTRDHTEAF
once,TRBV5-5,ASSLQVGPQAF
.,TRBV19,ASSSWTSGSYEQY
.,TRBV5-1,ASSLAPSSYNEQF
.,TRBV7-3,ASSLLDGNGYT
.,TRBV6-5,ATLKADTQY
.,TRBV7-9,ASSSLGGETQY
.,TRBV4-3,ASSQDLGGTNEKLF
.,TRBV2,ASTLGRNQETQY
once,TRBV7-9,ASSPGGPATNTEAF
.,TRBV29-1,SVDRGGETQY
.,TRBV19,ASSTTLGRGSGEQF
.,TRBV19,ASSSSSTGDYGYT
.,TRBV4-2,ASSQDTRSDRSYEQY
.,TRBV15,ATSRDGMGLAGKMSYNEQF
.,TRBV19,ASSITPSLNQPQH
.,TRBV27,ASSPGTGSGEKLF
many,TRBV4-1,ASSPRLAGDGTDTQY
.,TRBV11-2,ASSLGIDRGYT
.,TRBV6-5,ASKGCEQY
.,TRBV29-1,SVEEKGGYT
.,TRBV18,ASSPWGALAF
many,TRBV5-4,ASSLVGVTGELF